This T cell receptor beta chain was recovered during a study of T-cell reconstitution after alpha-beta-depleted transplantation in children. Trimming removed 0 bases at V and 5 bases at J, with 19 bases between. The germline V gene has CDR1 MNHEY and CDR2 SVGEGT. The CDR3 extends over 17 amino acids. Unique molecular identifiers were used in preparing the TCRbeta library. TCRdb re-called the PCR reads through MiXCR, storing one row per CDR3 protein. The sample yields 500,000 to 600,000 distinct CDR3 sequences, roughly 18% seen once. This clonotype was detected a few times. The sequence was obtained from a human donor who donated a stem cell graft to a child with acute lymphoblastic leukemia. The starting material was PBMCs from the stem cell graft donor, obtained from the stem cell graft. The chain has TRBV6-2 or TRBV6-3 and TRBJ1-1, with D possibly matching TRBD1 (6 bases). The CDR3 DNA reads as TGTGCCAGCAGTTACTCGGGGGGCAGGGATGGGACGACTGAAGCTTTCTTT. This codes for CASSYSGGRDGTTEAFF.